One sample yielded the 21 T cell receptor beta chains listed below, sequenced in a study of CD8 T cells in Susac syndrome. Reverse transcription used about 0.45 to 1 ug RNA and random hexamers. TCRdb recomputed calls from the immunoSEQ multiplex PCR reads with MiXCR, one row per CDR3 protein. The top ten hold about 0.12% of the sample, which has a few hundred thousand distinct CDR3 sequences, approximately 85% seen once. The sequenced sample consisted of CD8+ T cells from PBMCs. The receptors here all came from a human donor with multiple sclerosis.

This chain connects TRBV2 to TRBJ2-1, with a tentative D call TRBD2 (5 bases). The V end was cut by 6 bases, the J end by 9 bases, with 12 bases between. Germline lookup yields CDR1 SNHLY and CDR2 FYNNEI. This CDR3 contains 12 residues. The CDR3 loop is CASSPFGSEQFF. Here the CDR3 DNA reads TGTGCCAGCAGCCCCTTTGGGAGTGAGCAGTTCTTC.

This rearrangement joins TRBV7-7 to TRBJ2-2; D is uncertain. Germline V CDR1 and CDR2: SSHAT, FNYEAQ (reference sequence). This CDR3 spans 12 amino acids. The ends were cut back, 0 bases at V and 7 bases at J, with 3 bases in the middle. This chain's CDR3 is CASSLAYGELFF. The CDR3 DNA reads TGTGCCAGCAGCTTAGCGTACGGGGAGCTGTTTTTT.

V usage is TRBV28 and J usage is TRBJ2-7, with D possibly being TRBD1 (6 bases). V was trimmed by 4 bases and J by 0 bases, leaving 7 bases between them. CDR1 is MDHEN and CDR2 is SYDVKM in the germline V gene. This CDR3 has 13 residues. The CDR3 is CASSYRVSYEQYF. The CDR3 DNA follows: TGTGCCAGCAGTTACAGGGTCTCCTACGAGCAGTACTTC.

The J gene is TRBJ1-5, the V gene TRBV6-1; D gene ambiguous. The germline V gene encodes CDR1 MNHNS and CDR2 SASEGT. Trimming removed 6 bases from V and 6 bases from J, with 15 bases in between. The CDR3 extends over 14 amino acids. CDR3: CASRQYDLSQPQHF. In nucleotides, the CDR3 is TGTGCCAGCAGGCAGTATGACCTTTCTCAGCCCCAGCATTTT.

The CDR3 nucleotides are TGTGCCAGCACCCGAGCTAGCGCCAGCACAGATACGCAGTATTTT. Amino acids: CASTRASASTDTQYF. The chain employs TRBV5-4 and TRBJ2-3; D possibly corresponds to TRBD2 (6 bases). V lost 6 bases and J 0 bases, leaving 14 bases between the germline ends. This CDR3 contains 15 residues. CDR1 is SGHNT and CDR2 is YYREEE in the germline V gene (reference sequence). Full variable domain (remainder filled in from reference TRBV5-4 and TRBJ2-3): ETGVTQSPTHLIKTRGQQVTLRCSSQSGHNTVSWYQQALGQGPQFIFQYYREEENGRGNFPPRFSGLQFPNYSSELNVNALELDDSALYLCASTRASASTDTQYFGPGTRLTVL.

The rearrangement uses TRBV19 and TRBJ1-1; D gene uncertain. CDR1 is LNHDA, CDR2 SQIVND, per germline (reference sequence). The CDR3 runs 13 residues. V was clipped by 1 base and J by 5 bases, with 8 bases between them. CDR3 bases: TGTGCCAGTAGTATAGTGGGCCGGACTGAAGCTTTCTTT. It specifies CASSIVGRTEAFF.

The sample holds one count of this clonotype. The rearrangement links TRBV14 to TRBJ2-7; perhaps TRBD1 as D (6 bases). This CDR3 has 14 amino acids. Trimming pared 4 bases from V and 4 bases from J, leaving 14 bases between. Germline CDR1 is SGHDN and CDR2 is FVKESK. CDR3 region: CASSPRSTGYEQYF. CDR3 in DNA: TGTGCCAGCAGCCCGCGATCTACAGGGTACGAGCAGTACTTC.

This clonotype was seen a single time. This chain links TRBV30 with TRBJ2-7; TRBD1 agrees at 9 bases. The germline gives CDR1 GTSNPN, CDR2 SVGIG (reference sequence). The CDR3 length is 14 residues. The V and J ends lost 4 bases and 3 bases, in that order; junction bases with no gene match: 7. The CDR3: CAWMEGTGIYEQYF. Here the CDR3 DNA reads TGTGCCTGGATGGAAGGGACAGGGATCTACGAGCAGTACTTC.

V usage is TRBV11-3 and J usage is TRBJ2-5; 9 bases are a match to TRBD1. The CDR3 spans 16 residues. V lost 4 bases to trimming and J lost 4 bases; unmatched junction nucleotides: 10. The germline V gene encodes CDR1 SGHNT and CDR2 YENEEA. The CDR3 nucleotides read TGTGCCAGCAGCTCGGGACAGGGTAGGAAAGGAGAGACCCAGTACTTC. Protein product: CASSSGQGRKGETQYF.

As regards this clonotype: Germline is not matched at one junction end, which may reflect a read error. The chain joins TRBV11-2 to TRBJ2-1; no clear D gene. CDR1 is SGHAT, CDR2 FQNNGV, per germline. The CDR3 is made up of 12 amino acids. The DNA of the CDR3 is TGTGCCTGCAGCTCGCCCACCAATGAGCAGTTCTTC. The encoded protein is CACSSPTNEQFF.

This chain links TRBV5-1 with TRBJ2-7; 7 nucleotides line up with TRBD1. V dropped 3 bases and J dropped 0; count of bases not matched to a gene: 3. Germline CDR1 reads SGHRS; CDR2 reads YFSETQ. CDR3 length: 14 residues. CDR3 loop: CASSWGQISYEQYF. The CDR3 region has the DNA TGCGCCAGCAGCTGGGGACAGATCTCCTACGAGCAGTACTTC. Combining the CDR3 with reference TRBV5-1 and TRBJ2-7 gives the whole variable domain KAGVTQTPRYLIKTRGQQVTLSCSPISGHRSVSWYQQTPGQGLQFLFEYFSETQRNKGNFPGRFSGRQFSNSRSEMNVSTLELGDSALYLCASSWGQISYEQYFGPGTRLTVT.

Only a few counts were recorded for this clonotype. The rearrangement joins TRBV19 to TRBJ2-2, with a weak D call TRBD1 (5 bases). CDR1 and CDR2 (germline): LNHDA, SQIVND (reference sequence). The CDR3 loop spans 13 amino acids. V lost 5 bases, J lost 3 bases, and 7 bases lay in between. CDR3 coding DNA: TGTGCCAGTAGTCCACAGGACACCGGGGAGCTGTTTTTT. Its protein product is CASSPQDTGELFF.

This clonotype occurred once. The genes are TRBV30 and TRBJ1-2; D may be TRBD1 (5 bases). Trimming took off 5 bases at V and 4 bases at J, with 23 bases between the two ends. The germline V gene encodes CDR1 GTSNPN and CDR2 SVGIG (reference sequence). CDR3 length: 16 residues. CDR3 loop: CAWQRGTGQAIYGYTF. DNA of the CDR3: TGTGCCTGGCAAAGGGGAACAGGCCAAGCTATCTATGGCTACACCTTC.

The genes are TRBV7-8 and TRBJ1-2; a possible D gene is TRBD1 (6 bases). Trimming shortened V by 3 bases and J by 2 bases, and 16 bases separated the two germline ends. Germline-derived CDR1 and CDR2 are SGHVS and FQNEAQ. The CDR3 spans 16 residues. CDR3 DNA sequence: TGTGCCAGCAGCTTCTCCCCGGGACACCAAAACTATGGCTACACCTTC. Amino acids: CASSFSPGHQNYGYTF. Using reference TRBV7-8 and TRBJ1-2 for the parts outside the CDR3, the full variable domain is GAGVSQSPRYKVAKRGQDVALRCDPISGHVSLFWYQQALGQGPEFLTYFQNEAQLDKSGLPSDRFFAERPEGSVSTLKIQRTQQEDSAVYLCASSFSPGHQNYGYTFGSGTRLTVV.

This sequence joins TRBV10-1 and TRBJ2-4; 7 bases agree with TRBD1. The V gene end was trimmed by 4 bases and the J gene end by 4 bases; junction bases not matched to a gene: 4. The CDR3 length is 14 residues. CDR1 is WNHNN and CDR2 is SYGVQD in the germline V gene (reference sequence). CDR3 DNA sequence: TGCGCCAGCAGTGGGCCGGGACAGAAAAACATTCAGTACTTC. Translated, it gives CASSGPGQKNIQYF.

The rearrangement uses TRBV9 and TRBJ2-7; D perhaps matches TRBD2 (5 bases). This CDR3 has 15 amino acids. Germline V gives CDR1 SGDLS, CDR2 YYNGEE. V was trimmed by 3 bases and J by 5 bases, leaving 18 bases between them. The CDR3 DNA sequence: TGTGCCAGCAGCGCGGACCGCGGCGGGTCCAACGAGCAGTACTTC. Its protein product is CASSADRGGSNEQYF.

The rearrangement links TRBV4-1 to TRBJ2-1; 14 nucleotides agree with TRBD2. The trim removed 4 bases at V and 9 bases at J, leaving 5 bases unmatched. This CDR3 is 15 amino acids long. Germline V CDR1 and CDR2: MGHRA, YSYEKL. Written as DNA, the CDR3 is TGCGCCAGCAGCCCGGGACTAGCGGGAGCTGGTGAGCAGTTCTTC. It is translated as CASSPGLAGAGEQFF.

This chain uses TRBV3-1 with TRBJ2-3, with D tentatively TRBD1 or TRBD2 (6 bases each). Germline V gives CDR1 LGHDT, CDR2 YNNKEL (reference sequence). Trimming removed 0 bases at V and 4 bases at J, with 14 bases between. This CDR3 contains 16 residues. The CDR3 reads CASSQDLPGAPDTQYF. Here the CDR3 DNA reads TGTGCCAGCAGCCAAGATCTACCGGGGGCCCCAGATACGCAGTATTTT.

The V and J genes are TRBV20-1 and TRBJ1-1; 10 bases align to TRBD1. V lost 6 bases, J lost 2 bases, and 9 bases stayed unmatched. The V gene's germline CDR1 is DFQATT and CDR2 SNEGSKA (reference sequence). This CDR3 is built from 15 residues. The CDR3 coding sequence is TGCAGTGCCGCAACCTGGACAGGGGGTAACACTGAAGCTTTCTTT. It specifies CSAATWTGGNTEAFF.

This clonotype was counted once. The chain combines TRBV4-1 with TRBJ1-1, with D unresolved. Germline V gene sequence: CDR1 MGHRA, CDR2 YSYEKL. V dropped 1 base and J dropped 1 base, with 7 bases sitting between them. The CDR3 extends over 14 amino acids. The CDR3 protein is CASSQAGTNTEAFF. CDR3 bases: TGCGCCAGCAGCCAAGCAGGAACGAACACTGAAGCTTTCTTT.

V gene TRBV4-1 combines with J gene TRBJ2-2, with D tentatively TRBD1 (5 bases). Germline CDR1 is MGHRA and CDR2 is YSYEKL. This CDR3 has 15 amino acids. Between the trimmed V and J ends, which lost 1 base and 4 bases, there was a span of 10 bases. The CDR3 DNA reads as TGCGCCAGCAGCCAAGGCACAGGTCTCACCGGGGAGCTGTTTTTT. Its translation is CASSQGTGLTGELFF.